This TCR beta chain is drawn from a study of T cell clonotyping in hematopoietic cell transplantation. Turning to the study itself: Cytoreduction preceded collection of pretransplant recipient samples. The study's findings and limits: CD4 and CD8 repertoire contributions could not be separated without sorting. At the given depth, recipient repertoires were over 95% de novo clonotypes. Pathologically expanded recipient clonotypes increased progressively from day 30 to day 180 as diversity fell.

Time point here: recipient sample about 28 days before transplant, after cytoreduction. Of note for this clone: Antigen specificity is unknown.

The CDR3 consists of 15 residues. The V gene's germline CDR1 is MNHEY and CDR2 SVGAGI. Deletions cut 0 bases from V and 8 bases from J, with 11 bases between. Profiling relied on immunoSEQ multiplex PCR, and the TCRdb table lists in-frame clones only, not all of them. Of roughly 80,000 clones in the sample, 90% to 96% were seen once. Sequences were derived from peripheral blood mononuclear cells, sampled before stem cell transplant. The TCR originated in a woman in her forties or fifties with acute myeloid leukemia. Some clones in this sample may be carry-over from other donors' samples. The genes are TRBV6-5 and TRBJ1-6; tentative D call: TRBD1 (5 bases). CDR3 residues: CASSYSGVVYSPLHF. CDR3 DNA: TGTGCCAGCAGTTACTCGGGGGTAGTATATTCACCCCTCCACTTT.